The 15 T cell receptor beta chains presented below share a single source sample, sequenced in a study of cytomegalovirus exposure and HLA in healthy donors. The PCR contained 60 Vbeta and 13 Jbeta primers. The protocol was immunoSEQ multiplex PCR, while the TCRdb copy is restricted to in-frame clones and leaves out a portion. The sample contains 120,000 to 150,000 clones, 82% of which appear only once. The specimen was PBMCs. Receptors were obtained from a man under 40 in good health and CMV-seropositive.

This clone turned up a few times. The rearrangement joins TRBV6-1 to TRBJ1-1; D is unresolved. Germline assignment: CDR1 MNHNS and CDR2 SASEGT. This CDR3 has 11 residues. Trimming pared 7 bases from V and 3 bases from J, leaving 6 bases between. The CDR3 bases are TGTGCCAGCACCTTCTACACTGAAGCTTTCTTT. Its translation: CASTFYTEAFF.

This rearrangement joins TRBV2 to TRBJ2-7, with 7 bases aligning to TRBD2. Germline V gene data show CDR1 as SNHLY and CDR2 as FYNNEI. With 4 bases clipped from V and 6 bases from J, the junction kept 3 bases outside the gene matches. CDR3 length equals 12 residues. The CDR3 spells CASSGGEGEQYF. CDR3 coding DNA: TGTGCCAGCAGTGGCGGGGAGGGCGAGCAGTACTTC.

This chain uses TRBV4-1 with TRBJ2-2; the D gene is possibly TRBD2 (5 bases). Trimming pared 0 bases from V and 8 bases from J, leaving 13 bases between. Germline CDR1 reads MGHRA; CDR2 reads YSYEKL. This CDR3 is 15 amino acids long. The CDR3 is CASSQDPTNVGELFF. Written as DNA, the CDR3 is TGCGCCAGCAGCCAAGATCCGACTAACGTTGGGGAGCTGTTTTTT.

The chain carries TRBV27 and TRBJ2-5; 10 bases are a match to TRBD1. Losses at the gene ends were 6 bases for V and 0 bases for J; bases not matched to a gene: 7. Germline CDR1 MNHEY, CDR2 SMNVEV (reference sequence). CDR3 size: 16 residues. CDR3 sequence reads: CASRRQGAGNQETQYF. The DNA for the CDR3 is TGTGCCAGCAGAAGACAGGGGGCGGGCAACCAAGAGACCCAGTACTTC.

V is TRBV9 and J is TRBJ2-5, with 11 nucleotides matching TRBD1. This CDR3 contains 16 residues. With 0 bases clipped from V and 5 bases from J, the junction kept 6 bases outside the gene matches. CDR1 SGDLS and CDR2 YYNGEE come from the germline V gene. DNA of the CDR3: TGTGCCAGCAGCGTAGGGACAGGGGGCTCAAGGGAGACCCAGTACTTC. Its protein is CASSVGTGGSRETQYF.

The rearrangement uses TRBV7-2 and TRBJ2-3, with D uncertain. Germline lookup yields CDR1 SGHTA and CDR2 FQGNSA. This CDR3 has 13 residues. V dropped 4 bases and J dropped 5 bases, with 10 bases sitting between them. The DNA of the CDR3 is TGTGCCAGCAGCTCCCGCTTCGGAGATACGCAGTATTTT. It yields the protein CASSSRFGDTQYF.

This clone showed up just once. The gene calls are TRBV19 and TRBJ2-3; the match to TRBD2 covers 7 bases. The CDR3 has 15 amino acids. V dropped 5 bases and J dropped 5; count of bases not matched to a gene: 10. Germline CDR1 and CDR2: LNHDA and SQIVND (reference sequence). The CDR3 region is CASSPVGRTIDTQYF. The CDR3 DNA reads TGTGCCAGTAGTCCCGTCGGGAGGACGATAGATACGCAGTATTTT.

This chain links TRBV30 with TRBJ1-2; TRBD1 matches 7 bases. The ends lost 3 bases at V and 4 bases at J; junction bases unmatched: 5. Germline loops: CDR1 GTSNPN, CDR2 SVGIG (reference sequence). This CDR3 comprises 13 residues. Here the CDR3 reads CAWRTGKPYGYTF. CDR3 bases: TGTGCCTGGAGGACAGGGAAACCCTATGGCTACACCTTC. The variable domain in full, completed from reference TRBV30 and TRBJ1-2, reads SQTIHQWPATLVQPVGSPLSLECTVEGTSNPNLYWYRQAAGRGLQLLFYSVGIGQISSEVPQNLSASRPQDRQFILSSKKLLLSDSGFYLCAWRTGKPYGYTFGSGTRLTVV.

The genes are TRBV7-9 and TRBJ2-7, with TRBD2 identical over 7 bases. In germline, CDR1 is SEHNR, CDR2 FQNEAQ (reference sequence). J lost 6 bases, V lost 5 bases, and 7 bases had no gene match. The CDR3 is 13 residues long. CDR3: CASSPTGGTEQYF. The CDR3 DNA reads as TGTGCCAGCAGCCCTACCGGGGGGACCGAGCAGTACTTC.

The genes are TRBV5-6 and TRBJ2-6, with a tentative D call TRBD2 (5 bases). V lost 2 bases to trimming and J lost 4 bases, with 10 bases between them. Germline V gene lookup returns CDR1 SGHDT and CDR2 YYEEEE. The CDR3 spans 15 residues. In DNA, the CDR3 is TGTGCCAGCAGCTTCGGACGGGAAGGGGCCAACGTCCTGACTTTC. Its protein product is CASSFGREGANVLTF.

The V and J genes are TRBV6-6 and TRBJ2-5; TRBD1 aligns across 11 bases. J lost 5 bases, V lost 9 bases, and 11 bases had no gene match. This CDR3 has 15 amino acids. CDR1 is MNHNY, CDR2 SVGAGI, per germline (reference sequence). CDR3 in DNA: TGTGCCAGTGGACAGGGGGCACGGCGAACCGAGACCCAGTACTTC. This sequence encodes CASGQGARRTETQYF.

The chain joins TRBV7-2 to TRBJ2-3; TRBD2 might be the D (6 bases). Trimming removed 5 bases from V and 6 bases from J, with 12 bases in between. Germline CDR1 is SGHTA and CDR2 is FQGNSA. The CDR3 covers 13 residues. The CDR3 DNA sequence: TGTGCCAGCAGCCCTAGACTAGTCGATACGCAGTATTTT. Its translation: CASSPRLVDTQYF.

This rearrangement joins TRBV25-1 to TRBJ2-3, with D tentatively TRBD1 (5 bases). The CDR3 spans 13 residues. Germline lookup yields CDR1 MGHDK and CDR2 SYGVNS. Trimming left V 4 bases short and J 6 bases short, with 11 bases between. The CDR3 sequence is CASSALTADTQYF. CDR3 bases: TGTGCCAGCAGTGCCCTGACAGCTGATACGCAGTATTTT. Using reference TRBV25-1 and TRBJ2-3 for the parts outside the CDR3, the full variable domain is EADIYQTPRYLVIGTGKKITLECSQTMGHDKMYWYQQDPGMELHLIHYSYGVNSTEKGDLSSESTVSRIRTEHFPLTLESARPSHTSQYLCASSALTADTQYFGPGTRLTVL.

The genes are TRBV9 and TRBJ1-2; 10 positions agree with TRBD1. CDR3 length equals 14 residues. Unmatched junction bases numbered 6, after V lost 6 bases and J lost 4 bases. From germline, CDR1 is SGDLS and CDR2 YYNGEE. Here the CDR3 DNA reads TGTGCCAGCACCGGGACAGGGGTTATCTATGGCTACACCTTC. It translates to CASTGTGVIYGYTF.

The rearrangement joins TRBV27 to TRBJ2-2; tentatively, D is TRBD2 (6 bases). Trimming removed 10 bases from V and 6 bases from J, with 18 bases in between. The CDR3 has 14 residues. Germline V gives CDR1 MNHEY, CDR2 SMNVEV (reference sequence). This chain's CDR3 is CATTGLNRAGELFF. For the CDR3, the DNA is TGTGCCACCACCGGACTAAATAGGGCCGGGGAGCTGTTTTTT.